This TCR beta chain comes out of a study of cytotoxic CD8 clonotypes in ibrutinib-treated CLL. In the study overall: Sequencing produced an average of 255,043 productive templates and 85,000 to 100,000 productive rearrangements per sample. Whole-study results and caveats: Different sampling times were used for sustained-remission and progressing patients.

TCRdb's copy holds only in-frame clones and misses some; the assay was immunoSEQ multiplex PCR. Of over 70,000 clones listed, just over 85% are singletons. The authors obtained approximately 2.1 micrograms of genomic DNA from cryopreserved PBMCs for TCR beta libraries. V dropped 7 bases and J dropped 7 bases, with 17 bases sitting between them. The CDR3 covers 14 residues. From germline, CDR1 is LNHDA and CDR2 SQIVND (reference sequence). Details on this clone: The antigen remains undetermined.

The specimen comprised PBMCs, sampled before ibrutinib treatment. V gene TRBV19 combines with J gene TRBJ1-5; a weak D match, TRBD1 (5 bases). The receptor's source is a human donor with chronic lymphocytic leukemia. CDR3 coding DNA: TGTGCCAGTACGACCCAGGAACGGGGGCAGCCCCAGCATTTT. The encoded protein is CASTTQERGQPQHF.